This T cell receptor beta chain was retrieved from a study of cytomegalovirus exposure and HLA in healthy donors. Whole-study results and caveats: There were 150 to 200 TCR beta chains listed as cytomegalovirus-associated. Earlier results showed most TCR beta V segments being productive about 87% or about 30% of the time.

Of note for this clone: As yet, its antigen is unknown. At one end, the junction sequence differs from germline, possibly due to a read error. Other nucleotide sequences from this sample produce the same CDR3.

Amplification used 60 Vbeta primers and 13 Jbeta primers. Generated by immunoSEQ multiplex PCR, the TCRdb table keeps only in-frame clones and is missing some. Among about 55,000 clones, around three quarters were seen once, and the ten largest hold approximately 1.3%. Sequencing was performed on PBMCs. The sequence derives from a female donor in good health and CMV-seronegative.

The CDR3 here is CASTKDRGGYEQYF. CDR3 nucleotide sequence: TGCGCCAGCACCAAGGACAGGGGGGGCTACGAGCAGTACTTC. The chain combines TRBV6-6 with TRBJ2-7; 10 bases line up with TRBD1. Per germline, CDR1 MNHNY and CDR2 SVGAGI (reference sequence). CDR3 size: 14 residues.